This TCR beta chain was sequenced in a study of spatial heterogeneity in lung cancer. Findings and caveats of the study: For expanded intratumoral alpha and beta TCRs, counts tracked tumor mutation counts.

V lost 1 base, J lost 7 bases, and 6 bases stayed unmatched. CDR3 length: 14 amino acids. The V gene's germline CDR1 is SEHNR and CDR2 FQNEAQ (reference sequence). The presence of a unique molecular identifier marked each TCR cDNA molecule. TCRdb re-called the 5' RACE reads with MiXCR, one entry per CDR3 protein. The sample has some 13,000 distinct CDR3 sequences, more than 3.5% seen once. Worth noting for this clonotype: Antigen: not known.

Described time point: sample taken at primary tumor resection. Donors were around 70 untreated early-stage non-small cell lung cancer patients. Whole RNA obtained from tumor, nontumor lung or frozen PBMC underwent sequencing without sorting. The receptor's source is a male donor with early-stage non-small cell lung cancer. Here the sequenced sample was lung tumor tissue, taken at surgery. The chain is built from TRBV7-9 and TRBJ2-7; 8 nucleotides match TRBD2. In nucleotides, the CDR3 is TGTGCCAGCAGCTTAGAACTAGCGGTAAGGGAGCAGTACTTC. This sequence encodes CASSLELAVREQYF.